These 13 T cell receptor beta chains came from one sample sequenced in a study of human T cells and chemical hapten exposure. This sample's time point: patch test 3, about 24 weeks after DPC sensitization. Treatment here: therapeutic diphenylcyclopropenone sensitization with weekly scalp DPC. TCRdb re-analysed the RACE reads in MiXCR, keeping a single row per CDR3 protein. This table has about 190,000 distinct CDR3 sequences, around a quarter appearing once. Sequencing used whole blood, obtained in connection with sensitization to the hapten diphenylcyclopropenone (DPC). These receptors were taken from a woman in her 40s with alopecia areata. Some clones in this sample may be carry-over from other donors' samples.

This clonotype was recorded many times. The V gene is TRBV27, the J gene TRBJ2-3; D is perhaps TRBD2 (6 bases). Germline loops: CDR1 MNHEY, CDR2 SMNVEV (reference sequence). This CDR3 contains 15 residues. The V and J ends lost 7 bases and 1 base respectively, with 15 bases between them. CDR3 nucleotide sequence: TGTGCCAGCACCAAGTCATCGGGGGGCACAGATACGCAGTATTTT. It codes for CASTKSSGGTDTQYF.

The chain links TRBV12-3 or TRBV12-4 to TRBJ2-7; unclear D gene. V was shortened by 2 bases and J by 3 bases, with 14 bases between the two germline ends. The CDR3 has 15 residues. The CDR3 nucleotides are TGTGCCAGCAGTTTATCCGGCACCAGACTCTACGAGCAGTACTTC. This sequence encodes CASSLSGTRLYEQYF.

This clonotype was observed a handful of times. The chain joins TRBV27 to TRBJ2-7, with D tentatively TRBD2 (6 bases). Trimming left V 3 bases short and J 6 bases short, with 15 bases between. There are 14 residues in the CDR3. Germline CDR1 and CDR2: MNHEY and SMNVEV (reference sequence). The CDR3 DNA sequence: TGTGCCAGCAGTTTTGCCGGGGGAGGAATCGAGCAGTACTTC. Translation gives CASSFAGGGIEQYF.

This rearrangement joins TRBV12-3 or TRBV12-4 to TRBJ2-1; 11 bases map to TRBD1. The ends lost 2 bases at V and 8 bases at J; junction bases unmatched: 5. The CDR3 has 15 amino acids. As DNA, the CDR3 is TGTGCCAGCAGTTTAAGGACAGGGGGCTTGGATGAGCAGTTCTTC. It specifies CASSLRTGGLDEQFF.

This chain connects TRBV29-1 to TRBJ1-2; 9 bases align to TRBD1. J lost 0 bases, V lost 7 bases, and 3 bases had no gene match. Germline values: CDR1 SQVTM, CDR2 ANQGSEA. This CDR3 has 13 residues. CDR3 in amino acids: CSGTGGSNYGYTF. CDR3 DNA: TGCAGCGGAACAGGGGGCTCTAACTATGGCTACACCTTC.

This sequence joins TRBV10-3 and TRBJ2-3; 8 positions agree with TRBD1. CDR3 length equals 15 residues. The J segment lost 2 bases and the V segment lost 4 bases, leaving 5 bases of the junction unmatched. CDR1 and CDR2 from the germline V gene are ENHRY and SYGVKD. CDR3 residues: CAISGTGKPTDTQYF. Here the CDR3 DNA reads TGTGCCATCAGTGGGACAGGGAAACCCACAGATACGCAGTATTTT.

The chain joins TRBV11-2 to TRBJ2-1; 13 bases align to TRBD2. The CDR3 is 16 residues long. Trimming at V came to 5 bases and at J to 5 bases, leaving 6 bases not matched to a gene. Germline loops: CDR1 SGHAT, CDR2 FQNNGV. This CDR3 is CASSLTSGRPNNEQFF. The CDR3 DNA follows: TGTGCCAGCAGCCTGACTAGCGGGAGGCCGAACAATGAGCAGTTCTTC.

This clonotype was found many times. The gene calls are TRBV10-3 and TRBJ2-5; D is uncertain. V dropped 0 bases and J dropped 1 base, with 9 bases sitting between them. The CDR3 totals 15 residues. Germline loops: CDR1 ENHRY, CDR2 SYGVKD. CDR3 protein: CAISESKGAQETQYF. CDR3 sequence (DNA): TGTGCCATCAGTGAGTCAAAAGGTGCCCAAGAGACCCAGTACTTC.

J is TRBJ2-6 and V is TRBV28; 7 nucleotides line up with TRBD1. In germline, CDR1 is MDHEN, CDR2 SYDVKM. J lost 12 bases, V lost 5 bases, and 13 bases had no gene match. CDR3 length: 15 amino acids. The DNA of the CDR3 is TGTGCCAGCAGTCCACGGACAGGTGGATCTAGCGTCCTGACTTTC. Translated: CASSPRTGGSSVLTF.

The chain joins TRBV12-3 or TRBV12-4 to TRBJ1-1; D may be TRBD1 (6 bases). V lost 3 bases and J lost 11, with 16 bases in between. This CDR3 is built from 13 residues. DNA for the CDR3: TGTGCCAGCAGTTTGTCAGGGGCCACAAGGGCTTTCTTT. Its protein is CASSLSGATRAFF.

The chain combines TRBV19 with TRBJ2-6; 11 bases align to TRBD2. The CDR3 sequence is 17 residues long. The germline CDR1 and CDR2 sequences are LNHDA and SQIVND (reference sequence). V lost 5 bases and J lost 3; bases outside the gene matches: 6. The CDR3 reads CASSFLLAGVGANVLTF. CDR3 in DNA: TGTGCCAGTAGTTTCCTACTAGCGGGAGTTGGGGCCAACGTCCTGACTTTC.

This clonotype appeared a few times. V gene TRBV29-1 combines with J gene TRBJ2-7; D not resolved. Trimming removed 1 base at V and 3 bases at J, with 7 bases between. CDR3 size: 12 residues. Looked up from germline, CDR1 is SQVTM and CDR2 is ANQGSEA. CDR3 protein: CSVEAGIYEQYF. CDR3 nucleotide sequence: TGCAGCGTTGAAGCTGGGATCTACGAGCAGTACTTC.

The chain joins TRBV5-1 to TRBJ1-3; D is uncertain. The ends were cut back, 2 bases at V and 4 bases at J, with 10 bases in the middle. This CDR3 region has 14 residues. The germline V gene encodes CDR1 SGHRS and CDR2 YFSETQ. CDR3 sequence reads: CASSFDPPGNTIYF. The CDR3 region has the DNA TGCGCCAGCAGCTTTGACCCCCCGGGAAACACCATATATTTT.